This TCR beta chain originates from a study of human T cells and chemical hapten exposure. Study results and caveats: TCRs at high frequency, those above 1 in 1000, did not change with DPC sensitization.

CDR1 SGHTA and CDR2 FQGNSA come from the germline V gene. This CDR3 region has 16 residues. Unmatched junction bases numbered 4, after V lost 4 bases and J lost 0 bases. Per the study methods: With a range of 23,224 to 690,600, the median per sample was about 87,000 TCRs. One entry per CDR3 protein results from TCRdb running MiXCR on the RACE reads. These V and J calls originate from TCRdb's pipeline instead of the authors' own analysis. Here the sample spans 60,000 to 90,000 distinct CDR3 sequences, around 9.3% being singletons. Time point given: healthy volunteer bleed at 6 weeks. Unfractionated whole blood yielded total RNA. By sample fraction, this clonotype is medium-sized. No antigen is known for it.

The TCR sequence derives from a female donor in good health. Some clones in this sample may be carry-over from other donors' samples. The chain employs TRBV7-2 and TRBJ2-3; 10 bases agree with TRBD2. The sample comprised whole blood. The CDR3 coding sequence is TGTGCCAGCAGCTCAACTAGCGGGGTTAGCACAGATACGCAGTATTTT. Protein product: CASSSTSGVSTDTQYF.